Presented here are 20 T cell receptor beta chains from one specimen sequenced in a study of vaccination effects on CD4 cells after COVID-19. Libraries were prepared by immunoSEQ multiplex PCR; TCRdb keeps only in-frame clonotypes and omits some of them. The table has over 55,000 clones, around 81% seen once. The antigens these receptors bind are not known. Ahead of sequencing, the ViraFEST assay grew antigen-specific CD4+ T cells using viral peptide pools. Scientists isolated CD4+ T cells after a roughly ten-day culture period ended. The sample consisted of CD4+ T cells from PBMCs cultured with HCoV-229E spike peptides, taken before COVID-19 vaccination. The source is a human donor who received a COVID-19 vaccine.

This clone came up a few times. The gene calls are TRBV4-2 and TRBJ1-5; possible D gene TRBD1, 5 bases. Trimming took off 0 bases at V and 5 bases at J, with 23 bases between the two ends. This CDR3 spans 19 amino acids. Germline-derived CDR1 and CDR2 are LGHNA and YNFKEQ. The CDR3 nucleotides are TGTGCCAGCAGCCAAGAAGATGGTCGTGCGGGGGTGGCTTATCAGCCCCAGCATTTT. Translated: CASSQEDGRAGVAYQPQHF.

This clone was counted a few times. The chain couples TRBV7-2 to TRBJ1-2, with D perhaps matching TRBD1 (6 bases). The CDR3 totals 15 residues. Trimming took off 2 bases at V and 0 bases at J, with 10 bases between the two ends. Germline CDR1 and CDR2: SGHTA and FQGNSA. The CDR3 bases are TGTGCCAGCAGCTTAATTTGGACAGCTAACTATGGCTACACCTTC. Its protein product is CASSLIWTANYGYTF.

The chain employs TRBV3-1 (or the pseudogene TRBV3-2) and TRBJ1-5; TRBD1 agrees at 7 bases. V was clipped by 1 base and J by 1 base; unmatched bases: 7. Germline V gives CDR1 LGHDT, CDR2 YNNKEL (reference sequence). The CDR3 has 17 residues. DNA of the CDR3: TGTGCCAGCAGCCAAGGGGCAGGGGGAAAGAGCAATCAGCCCCAGCATTTT. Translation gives CASSQGAGGKSNQPQHF.

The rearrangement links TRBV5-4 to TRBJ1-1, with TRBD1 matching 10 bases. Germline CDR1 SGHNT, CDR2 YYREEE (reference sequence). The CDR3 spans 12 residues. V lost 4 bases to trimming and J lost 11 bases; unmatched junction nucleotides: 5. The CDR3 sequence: CASSHDRGRAFF. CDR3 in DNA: TGTGCCAGCAGCCATGACAGGGGGCGGGCTTTCTTT.

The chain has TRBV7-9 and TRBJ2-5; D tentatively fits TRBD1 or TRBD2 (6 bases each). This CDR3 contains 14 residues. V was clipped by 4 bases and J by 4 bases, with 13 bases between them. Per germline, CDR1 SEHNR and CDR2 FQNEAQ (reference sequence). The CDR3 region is CASSSTGRGETQYF. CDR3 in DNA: TGTGCCAGCAGCTCTACAGGGCGGGGAGAGACCCAGTACTTC.

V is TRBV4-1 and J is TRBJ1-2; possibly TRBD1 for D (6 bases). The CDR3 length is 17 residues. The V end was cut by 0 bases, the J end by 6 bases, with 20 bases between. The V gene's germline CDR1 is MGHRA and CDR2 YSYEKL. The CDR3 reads CASSQDLDGRGSHGYTF. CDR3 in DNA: TGCGCCAGCAGCCAAGATTTGGATGGCAGGGGAAGTCATGGCTACACCTTC.

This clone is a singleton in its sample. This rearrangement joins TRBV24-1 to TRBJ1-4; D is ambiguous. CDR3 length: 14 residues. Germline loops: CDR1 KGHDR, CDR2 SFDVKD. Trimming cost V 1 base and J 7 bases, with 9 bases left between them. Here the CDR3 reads CATSDFRAGEKLFF. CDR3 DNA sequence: TGTGCCACCAGTGATTTTAGGGCTGGTGAAAAACTGTTTTTT.

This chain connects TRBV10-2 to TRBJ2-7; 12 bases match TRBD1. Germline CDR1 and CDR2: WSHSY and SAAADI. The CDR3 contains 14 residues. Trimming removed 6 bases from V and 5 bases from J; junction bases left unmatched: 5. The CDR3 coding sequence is TGCGCCAGCAGGTCGGGACAGGGGGCCAACGAGCAGTACGTC. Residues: CASRSGQGANEQYV.

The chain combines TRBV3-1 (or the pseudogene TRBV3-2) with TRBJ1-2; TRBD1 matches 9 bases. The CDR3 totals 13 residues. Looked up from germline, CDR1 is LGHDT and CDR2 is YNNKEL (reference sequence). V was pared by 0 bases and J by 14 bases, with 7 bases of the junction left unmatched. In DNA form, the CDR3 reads TGTGCCAGCAGCCAAGATAATACAGGGGGCGCAACCTTC. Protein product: CASSQDNTGGATF.

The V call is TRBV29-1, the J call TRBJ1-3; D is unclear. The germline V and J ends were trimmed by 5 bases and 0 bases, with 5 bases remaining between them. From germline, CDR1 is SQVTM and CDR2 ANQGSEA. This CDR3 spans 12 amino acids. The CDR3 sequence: CSVSSSGNTIYF. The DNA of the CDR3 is TGCAGCGTTTCCAGCTCTGGAAACACCATATATTTT.

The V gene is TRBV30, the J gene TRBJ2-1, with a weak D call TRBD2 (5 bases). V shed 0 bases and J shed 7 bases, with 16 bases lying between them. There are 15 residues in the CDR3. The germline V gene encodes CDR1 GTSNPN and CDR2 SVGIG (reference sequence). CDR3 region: CAWSVLTGMLNEQFF. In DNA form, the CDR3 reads TGTGCCTGGAGTGTACTGACGGGGATGTTAAATGAGCAGTTCTTC.

The CDR3 region is CASSPLLNSGNTIYF. For the CDR3, the DNA is TGTGCCAGCAGTCCGTTGTTGAACTCTGGAAACACCATATATTTT. The chain uses TRBV6-2 or TRBV6-3 and TRBJ1-3, with unresolved D. Germline V CDR1 and CDR2: MNHEY, SVGEGT. This CDR3 region has 15 residues. Trimming removed 5 bases from V and 0 bases from J, with 11 bases in between.

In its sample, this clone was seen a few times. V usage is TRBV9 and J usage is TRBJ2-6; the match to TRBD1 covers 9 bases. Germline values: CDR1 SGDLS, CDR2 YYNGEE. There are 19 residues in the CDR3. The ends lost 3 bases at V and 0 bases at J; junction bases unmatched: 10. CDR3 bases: TGTGCCAGCAGCGCCCCCGGGACAGGGACTAACTCTGGGGCCAACGTCCTGACTTTC. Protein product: CASSAPGTGTNSGANVLTF.

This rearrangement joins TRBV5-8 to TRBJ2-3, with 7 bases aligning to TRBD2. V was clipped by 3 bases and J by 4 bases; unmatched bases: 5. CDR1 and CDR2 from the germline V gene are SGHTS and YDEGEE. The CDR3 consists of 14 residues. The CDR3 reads CASSWGGEADTQYF. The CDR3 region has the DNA TGTGCCAGCAGCTGGGGGGGAGAGGCAGATACGCAGTATTTT.

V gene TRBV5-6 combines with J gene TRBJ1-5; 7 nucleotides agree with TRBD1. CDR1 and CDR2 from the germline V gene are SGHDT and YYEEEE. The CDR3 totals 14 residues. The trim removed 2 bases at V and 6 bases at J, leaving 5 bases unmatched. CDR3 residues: CASSFTGVRQPQHF. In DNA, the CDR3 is TGTGCCAGCAGCTTTACAGGGGTTCGTCAGCCCCAGCATTTT.

Written as DNA, the CDR3 is TGTGCCAGCAGCCCGAGGGACAGGGTCACAGATACGCAGTATTTT. Translated: CASSPRDRVTDTQYF. The chain joins TRBV5-8 to TRBJ2-3, with 9 bases matching TRBD1. This CDR3 spans 15 amino acids. Germline CDR1 and CDR2: SGHTS and YDEGEE. The junction had 5 bases not matched to a gene; V was cut back by 4 bases and J by 2 bases.

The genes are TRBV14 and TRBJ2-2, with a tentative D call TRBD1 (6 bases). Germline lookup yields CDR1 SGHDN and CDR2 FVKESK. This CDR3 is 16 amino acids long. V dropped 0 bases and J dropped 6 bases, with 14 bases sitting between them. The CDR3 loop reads CASSQDQGNIPGELFF. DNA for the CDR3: TGTGCCAGCAGCCAAGATCAGGGGAATATACCCGGGGAGCTGTTTTTT.

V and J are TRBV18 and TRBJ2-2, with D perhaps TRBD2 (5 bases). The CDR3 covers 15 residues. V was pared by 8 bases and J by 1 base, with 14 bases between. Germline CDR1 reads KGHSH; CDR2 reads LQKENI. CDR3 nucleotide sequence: TGTGCCAGCCGGACTCGAGCGGAGAACACCGGGGAGCTGTTTTTT. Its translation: CASRTRAENTGELFF.

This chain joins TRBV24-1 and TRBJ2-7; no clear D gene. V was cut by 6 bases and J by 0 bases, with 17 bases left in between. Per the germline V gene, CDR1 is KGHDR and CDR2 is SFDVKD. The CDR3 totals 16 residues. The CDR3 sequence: CATSSVEQWSSYEQYV. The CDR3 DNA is TGTGCCACCAGTTCAGTTGAACAGTGGAGCTCCTACGAGCAGTACGTC.

The CDR3 nucleotides read TGTGCCAGTAGGAAAGACTATAGCAATCAGCCCCAGCATTTT. It yields the protein CASRKDYSNQPQHF. J is TRBJ1-5 and V is TRBV19; D is ambiguous. With 6 bases removed from V and 0 bases from J, the gap between germline ends came to 9 bases. The V gene's germline CDR1 is LNHDA and CDR2 SQIVND (reference sequence). The CDR3 extends over 14 amino acids.